This T cell receptor beta chain stems from a study of blood T cell repertoires in COVID-19. Per the original data handling: The assay estimated nucleated cells by amplifying reference gene primers. Clones were read by immunoSEQ multiplex PCR, and TCRdb kept only the in-frame ones, dropping some. The DNA was the basis for D and trimming; V, J and clone size are from that table. The data show about 160,000 clones, with 75% to 90% seen just once and around 4.3% held by the top ten. Participants were placed into cohorts based on the clinical history they reported. In Cohort 3, a recovered donor had either two negative PCRs, clearance, or symptom resolution. About this clone: The sample carries other DNA sequences with the same CDR3.

The source is a woman in her fifties or sixties who had recovered from COVID-19. Specimen: PBMCs or T cells enriched from blood (not recorded which).

CDR3 sequence reads: CASSPGAGRETQYF. In DNA, the CDR3 is TGTGCCAGCTCACCAGGAGCAGGGCGAGAGACCCAGTACTTC. The rearrangement joins TRBV18 to TRBJ2-5; D possibly corresponds to TRBD1 (5 bases). Germline V CDR1 and CDR2: KGHSH, LQKENI. This CDR3 region has 14 residues. V was clipped by 2 bases and J by 4 bases, with 11 bases between them.